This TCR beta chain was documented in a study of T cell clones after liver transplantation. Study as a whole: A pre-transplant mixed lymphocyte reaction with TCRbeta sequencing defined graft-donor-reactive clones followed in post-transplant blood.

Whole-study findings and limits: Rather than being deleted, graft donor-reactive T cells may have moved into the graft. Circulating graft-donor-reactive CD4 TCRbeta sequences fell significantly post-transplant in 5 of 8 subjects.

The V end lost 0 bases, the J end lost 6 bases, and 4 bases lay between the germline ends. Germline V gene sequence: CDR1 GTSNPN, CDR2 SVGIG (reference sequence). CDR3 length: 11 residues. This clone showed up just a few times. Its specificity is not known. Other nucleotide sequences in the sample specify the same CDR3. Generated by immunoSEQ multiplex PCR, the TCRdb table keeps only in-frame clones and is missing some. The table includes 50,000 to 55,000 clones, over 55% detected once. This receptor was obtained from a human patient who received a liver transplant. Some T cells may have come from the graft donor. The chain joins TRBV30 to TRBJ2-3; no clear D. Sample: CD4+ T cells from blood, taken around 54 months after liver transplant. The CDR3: CAWSVRDTQYF. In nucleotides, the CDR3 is TGTGCCTGGAGTGTACGGGATACGCAGTATTTT.